The rows below give T cell receptor beta chains drawn from one sample of a study of blood T cell repertoires in COVID-19. Profiling relied on immunoSEQ multiplex PCR, and the TCRdb table lists in-frame clones only, not all of them. Of some 100,000 clones listed, roughly 90% were seen once; the top ten hold around 1.5%. Sequenced sample: peripheral blood. All receptors derive from a human donor with active COVID-19. The donor label of this sample is uncertain. Both conserved end residues are part of each CDR3. Fields, in order: clone size, V gene, J gene, D gene, CDR3 DNA, CDR3 protein. The D gene is left open where the match is weak. Clone size is shown for a subset of rows, as once, few, many or a class of expanded clone.

-	TRBV18	TRBJ1-5	TRBD1	TGTGCCAGCTCACCACTAGGGACAGTGGGTCAGCCCCAGCATTTT	CASSPLGTVGQPQHF
-	TRBV6-6	TRBJ2-3	TRBD2	TGTGCCAGCAGGTCCGTGAGCGGGGGGAGCACAGATACGCAGTATTTT	CASRSVSGGSTDTQYF
few	TRBV15	TRBJ2-1	TRBD1	TGTGCCACCAGCAGAGATTGGGGACAGGGGATATACAATGAGCAGTTCTTC	CATSRDWGQGIYNEQFF
-	TRBV6-4	TRBJ2-2	TRBD1	TGTGCCAGCAGTGAAGGGGGCGAAAACACCGGGGAGCTGTTTTTT	CASSEGGENTGELFF
-	TRBV7-2	TRBJ1-6	TRBD1	TGTGCCAGCAGCTTATACCAGACAGGGCTTAATAACTCACCCCTCCACTTT	CASSLYQTGLNNSPLHF
once	TRBV4-3	TRBJ1-3	-	TGCGCCAGCAGCCAACTTACCAGGGTCTCTGGAAACACCATATATTTT	CASSQLTRVSGNTIYF
-	TRBV7-2	TRBJ1-2	-	TGTGCCAGCAGCTTAGGTGCAAGCGCCTCGTTGATCTATGGCTACACCTTC	CASSLGASASLIYGYTF
few	TRBV6-6	TRBJ2-7	TRBD2	TGTGCCAGCAGGCCTAGACTAGCGGGGGACCCTTACGAGCAGTACTTC	CASRPRLAGDPYEQYF
-	TRBV29-1	TRBJ2-3	-	TGCAGCCTGGTGGTTGAGACTGCGCAGTATTTT	CSLVVETAQYF
once	TRBV6-2/TRBV6-3	TRBJ2-5	-	TGTGCCAGCAGTCGGGGGTACCAAGAGACCCAGTACTTC	CASSRGYQETQYF
-	TRBV5-1	TRBJ1-4	-	TGCGCCAGCAGCTTGGCCGGTCTCTCAGGGTCCGGTACTGGTGAAAAACTGTTTTTT	CASSLAGLSGSGTGEKLFF
-	TRBV5-6	TRBJ1-1	-	TGTGCCAGCAGCTTGGTTAGGGGATACACTGAAGCTTTCTTT	CASSLVRGYTEAFF
-	TRBV6-2/TRBV6-3	TRBJ1-2	-	TGTGCCAGCAGTTACCCGGAGAATGGCTACACCTTC	CASSYPENGYTF
-	TRBV5-8	TRBJ1-1	-	TGTGCCAGCAGCTTGGCCGCGAGCACTGAAGCTTTCTTT	CASSLAASTEAFF
once	TRBV7-9	TRBJ1-1	-	TGTGCCAGCAGCCCAGGGATCGGGCCGGGCACTGAAGCTTTCTTT	CASSPGIGPGTEAFF
-	TRBV9	TRBJ2-6	TRBD1	TGTGCCAGCAGCGCACAGGGGGCCTCCCTCTCTGGGGCCAACGTCCTGACTTTC	CASSAQGASLSGANVLTF
few	TRBV6-2/TRBV6-3	TRBJ2-7	TRBD2	TGTGCCAGCACTTACCCCTCTAGCGGGGGGACTCTTTCCTACGAGCAGTACTTC	CASTYPSSGGTLSYEQYF
-	TRBV2	TRBJ2-7	-	TGTGCCAGCAGTGCTTTCGTCTACGAGCAGTACTTC	CASSAFVYEQYF
once	TRBV3-1/TRBV3-2	TRBJ2-7	TRBD2	TGTGCCAGCAGCCCACCAACTAGCGGGGCCACCTACGAGCAGTACTTC	CASSPPTSGATYEQYF
few	TRBV5-8	TRBJ1-2	-	TGTGCCAGCAGCTTGATCTTGGCAAGGGGCGCGGGCTACACCTTC	CASSLILARGAGYTF
-	TRBV21-1	TRBJ1-2	-	TGTGCCAGCAACACTTCTTACAGGAGGGGCGCCTCGAACTATGGCTACACCTTC	CASNTSYRRGASNYGYTF
-	TRBV11-3	TRBJ2-7	-	TGTGCCAGCAGCTTTTCGGGGAGCTACGAGCAGTACTTC	CASSFSGSYEQYF
-	TRBV2	TRBJ1-5	-	TGTGCCAGCAGTGATCGGTCGTCGCATCAGCCCCAGCATTTT	CASSDRSSHQPQHF
-	TRBV7-2	TRBJ1-1	TRBD1	TGTGCCAGCAGCTGGGACAGGAACACTGAAGCTTTCTTT	CASSWDRNTEAFF
once	TRBV27	TRBJ1-5	TRBD1	TGTGCCAGCAGTTTGACAGGGGGAACTAGCAATCAGCCCCAGCATTTT	CASSLTGGTSNQPQHF
-	TRBV7-3	TRBJ1-3	TRBD1	TGTGCCAGCAGCCCGACAGGGTCACCGGGAAACACCATATATTTT	CASSPTGSPGNTIYF
-	TRBV5-5	TRBJ1-1	TRBD1	TGTGCCAGCAGCTTGGCAGACAGGGGTATCGGAAACACTGAAGCTTTCTTT	CASSLADRGIGNTEAFF
-	TRBV7-9	TRBJ2-5	TRBD2	TGTGCCAGCAGCTTAGCACTTTCGGGGGGGCTAGAGACCCAGTACTTC	CASSLALSGGLETQYF
-	TRBV6-1	TRBJ2-3	TRBD1	TGTGCCAGCAGTGATGACAGGGGAAGGGCAGATACGCAGTATTTT	CASSDDRGRADTQYF
-	TRBV5-1	TRBJ1-6	-	TGCGCCAGCAGCTTGGCCGGAGGACGCTCCTATAATTCACCCCTCCACTTT	CASSLAGGRSYNSPLHF
-	TRBV15	TRBJ1-1	-	TGTGCCACCAGCAGAGTGGAGGGATGTGCTTTCTTT	CATSRVEGCAFF
-	TRBV5-5	TRBJ1-5	TRBD1	TGTGCCAGCAGCTCAGGACAGGTTAGCAATCAGCCCCAGCATTTT	CASSSGQVSNQPQHF
-	TRBV7-2	TRBJ2-3	TRBD2	TGTGCCAGCAGCTTAGCTCCAACTAGCGGGGGGCGCACAGATACGCAGTATTTT	CASSLAPTSGGRTDTQYF
-	TRBV27	TRBJ2-7	-	TGTGCCAGCAGTTTATCCCAGAACTACGAGCAGTACTTC	CASSLSQNYEQYF
once	TRBV4-2	TRBJ2-3	TRBD2	TGTGCCAGCAGCAAGACTAGCGGGGGGGCCCTCGATACGCAGTATTTT	CASSKTSGGALDTQYF
-	TRBV9	TRBJ1-1	-	TGTGCCAGCAGCGTAGACGGTTGGAGCAACACTGAAGCTTTCTTT	CASSVDGWSNTEAFF
-	TRBV19	TRBJ1-5	TRBD1	TGTGCCAGTAGCGCGGGGACAGTCAATCAGCCCCAGCATTTT	CASSAGTVNQPQHF